This T cell receptor (beta chain) derives from a study of radiotherapy plus CTLA-4 blockade in lung cancer. Study-level results: Blood-borne expansion of tumor-derived TCR clones followed radiotherapy plus ipilimumab.

Of note for this clone: Its target is unknown.

The data were produced by immunoSEQ multiplex PCR, yet TCRdb's version contains in-frame clones alone and is incomplete. The sample contains about 97,000 clones, around 79% of which appear only once. This CDR3 region has 15 residues. Germline assignment: CDR1 LGHNA and CDR2 YSLEER. Losses at the gene ends were 5 bases for V and 5 bases for J; bases not matched to a gene: 7. The chain is built from TRBV4-3 and TRBJ2-5, with 11 positions matching TRBD2. This specimen consisted of peripheral blood, obtained from a patient treated with radiotherapy plus ipilimumab. This sequence was found in a human donor with non-small cell lung cancer who had a partial response to radiotherapy plus ipilimumab. Some clones in this sample may be carry-over from other donors' samples. This CDR3 reads CASSFSGGAGETQYF. CDR3 coding DNA: TGCGCCAGCAGCTTTAGCGGGGGGGCCGGGGAGACCCAGTACTTC.